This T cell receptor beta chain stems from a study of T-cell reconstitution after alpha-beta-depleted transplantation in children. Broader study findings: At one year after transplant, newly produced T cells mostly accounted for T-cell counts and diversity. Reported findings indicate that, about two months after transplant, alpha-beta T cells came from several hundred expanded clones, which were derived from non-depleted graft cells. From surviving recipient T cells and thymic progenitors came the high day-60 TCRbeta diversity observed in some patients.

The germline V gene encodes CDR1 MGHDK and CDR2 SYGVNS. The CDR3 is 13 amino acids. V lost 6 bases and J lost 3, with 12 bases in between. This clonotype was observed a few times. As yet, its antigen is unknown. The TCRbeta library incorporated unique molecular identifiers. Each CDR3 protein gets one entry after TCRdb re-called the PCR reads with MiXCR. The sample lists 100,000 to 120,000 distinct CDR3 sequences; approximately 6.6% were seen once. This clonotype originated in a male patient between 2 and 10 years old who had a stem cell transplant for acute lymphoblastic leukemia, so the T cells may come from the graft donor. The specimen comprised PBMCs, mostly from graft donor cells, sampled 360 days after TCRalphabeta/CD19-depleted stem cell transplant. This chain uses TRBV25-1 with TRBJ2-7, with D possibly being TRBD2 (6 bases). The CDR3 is CASSPWGGYEQYF. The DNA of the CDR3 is TGTGCCAGCAGCCCCTGGGGAGGCTACGAGCAGTACTTC.